This T cell receptor (beta chain) comes out of a study of cytomegalovirus exposure and HLA in healthy donors. Study observations and caveats: Links to common viral pathogens appeared, in a later analysis, for several of the most significant clusters. A list of about 160 TCR beta chains associated with cytomegalovirus was given. Per a prior analysis, the majority of TCR beta V segments were productive roughly 90% or roughly 30% of the time. It was in a later analysis that TCR association rates were seen to vary by HLA locus, highest for DRB1 and lowest for HLA-C.

Germline V CDR1 and CDR2: SGHDN, FVKESK. This CDR3 contains 16 residues. With 2 bases removed from V and 0 bases from J, the gap between germline ends came to 13 bases. The PCR was carried out with 60 Vbeta primers and 13 Jbeta primers. TCRdb keeps only in-frame clones here, not all; method: immunoSEQ multiplex PCR. The sample shows approximately 190,000 clones, 75% to 90% of them seen only once. Details on this clone: Its antigen remains unidentified.

The chain carries TRBV14 and TRBJ1-1; weak D call: TRBD1 (5 bases). Sequencing used PBMCs. The receptor was isolated from a man aged 40-55 years in good health and CMV-seropositive. The CDR3 sequence: CASSQRGGKMNTEAFF. CDR3 bases: TGTGCCAGCAGCCAACGGGGGGGAAAGATGAACACTGAAGCTTTCTTT.